This entry lists 21 T cell receptor beta chains sequenced from one sample in a study of technical replicates of blood from several donors. The data were produced by immunoSEQ multiplex PCR, yet TCRdb's version contains in-frame clones alone and is incomplete. The sample lists roughly 72,000 clones; roughly 91% were seen once. Input material: T cells isolated from PBMCs. Receptors were obtained from a human donor in good health.

The V and J genes are TRBV7-9 and TRBJ2-7; D is uncertain. The V and J ends lost 3 bases and 10 bases respectively, with 16 bases between them. This CDR3 spans 13 amino acids. Germline CDR1 SEHNR, CDR2 FQNEAQ (reference sequence). This CDR3 reads CASSFGSPDIQYF. The CDR3 bases are TGTGCCAGCAGCTTCGGCTCCCCCGACATCCAGTACTTC.

This chain uses TRBV11-2 with TRBJ2-5; D is possibly TRBD2 (6 bases). The germline V gene encodes CDR1 SGHAT and CDR2 FQNNGV. V was pared by 1 base and J by 4 bases, with 16 bases between. The CDR3 has 16 amino acids. CDR3 in amino acids: CASSLGGIGGSETQYF. The CDR3 nucleotides are TGTGCCAGCAGCTTAGGAGGGATCGGAGGGTCAGAGACCCAGTACTTC. The full variable domain, rest sourced from reference TRBV11-2 and TRBJ2-5, is EAGVAQSPRYKIIEKRQSVAFWCNPISGHATLYWYQQILGQGPKLLIQFQNNGVVDDSQLPKDRFSAERLKGVDSTLKIQPAKLEDSAVYLCASSLGGIGGSETQYFGPGTRLLVL.

This clone occurred once. The V and J genes are TRBV18 and TRBJ2-3; no reliable D call. The CDR3 length is 14 residues. V shed 2 bases and J shed 0 bases, with 6 bases lying between them. Germline CDR1 and CDR2: KGHSH and LQKENI. The DNA of the CDR3 is TGTGCCAGCTCACCAGAGTATAGCACAGATACGCAGTATTTT. Translated, it gives CASSPEYSTDTQYF.

The chain employs TRBV27 and TRBJ2-1, with D uncertain. This CDR3 has 11 residues. The V and J ends lost 3 bases and 7 bases respectively, with 4 bases between them. Looked up from germline, CDR1 is MNHEY and CDR2 is SMNVEV (reference sequence). The DNA for the CDR3 is TGTGCCAGCAGTTTTTTAAATGAGCAGTTCTTC. Its protein is CASSFLNEQFF.

CDR3 sequence: CASSSTRFTEAFF. CDR3 bases: TGTGCCAGCAGCTCTACGCGGTTCACTGAAGCTTTCTTT. The V gene is TRBV11-2, the J gene TRBJ1-1; D gene unclear. Germline assignment: CDR1 SGHAT and CDR2 FQNNGV. This CDR3 contains 13 residues. V was pared by 4 bases and J by 4 bases, with 10 bases between.

The chain couples TRBV11-3 to TRBJ1-1; D might be TRBD1 (5 bases). This CDR3 is built from 13 residues. Germline lookup yields CDR1 SGHNT and CDR2 YENEEA. V shed 0 bases and J shed 7 bases, with 9 bases lying between them. This CDR3 is CASSLEGGGEAFF. For the CDR3, the DNA is TGTGCCAGCAGCTTAGAAGGCGGGGGTGAAGCTTTCTTT. The variable domain in full, with the rest retrieved from reference TRBV11-3 and TRBJ1-1, is EAGVVQSPRYKIIEKKQPVAFWCNPISGHNTLYWYLQNLGQGPELLIRYENEEAVDDSQLPKDRFSAERLKGVDSTLKIQPAELGDSAVYLCASSLEGGGEAFFGQGTRLTVV.

The rearrangement uses TRBV10-3 and TRBJ2-5; TRBD2 matches at 7 bases. V was clipped by 7 bases and J by 8 bases; unmatched bases: 7. The germline gives CDR1 ENHRY, CDR2 SYGVKD. This CDR3 comprises 12 residues. CDR3 amino acids: CAIMPPGGTQYF. As DNA, the CDR3 is TGTGCCATCATGCCCCCGGGGGGAACCCAGTACTTC.

The chain recombines TRBV6-1 with TRBJ1-1; D unclear. This CDR3 region has 13 residues. Germline-derived CDR1 and CDR2 are MNHNS and SASEGT. V gave up 8 bases and J gave up 1 base, with 11 bases separating them. As DNA, the CDR3 is TGTGCCAGCGTCTACAGACAGAACACTGAAGCTTTCTTT. It codes for CASVYRQNTEAFF.

This clone was observed once. The gene calls are TRBV4-2 and TRBJ2-7, with TRBD2 as a possible D gene (8 bases). V was clipped by 3 bases and J by 4 bases, with 22 bases between them. The CDR3 has 17 residues. CDR1 and CDR2 (germline): LGHNA, YNFKEQ. The CDR3 is CASSHPWVAGQIYEQYF. The CDR3 coding sequence is TGTGCCAGCAGCCACCCCTGGGTAGCGGGACAGATATACGAGCAGTACTTC.

The chain couples TRBV21-1 to TRBJ1-2; TRBD1 reflects the table's D call only, with no check against the DNA. TRBV21-1 is a documented pseudogene. The CDR3 has 15 residues. CDR3 in amino acids: CASTRTGYGNYGYTF. CDR3 DNA: TGTGCCAGCACCCGGACAGGGTATGGGAACTATGGCTACACCTTC.

CDR3 bases: TGCGCCAGCAGCCAAGGGAGGAGTTATGGCTACACCTTC. This translates into CASSQGRSYGYTF. The J gene is TRBJ1-2, the V gene TRBV4-3, with D unresolved. Germline CDR1 and CDR2: LGHNA and YSLEER. V was clipped by 1 base and J by 5 bases, with 8 bases between them. The CDR3 runs 13 residues.

The chain couples TRBV4-2 to TRBJ2-5; no reliable D call. CDR3 length: 12 amino acids. Germline V gene sequence: CDR1 LGHNA, CDR2 YNFKEQ. Trimming left V 1 base short and J 5 bases short, with 5 bases between. CDR3 loop: CASSQARETQYF. CDR3 in DNA: TGTGCCAGCAGCCAAGCGCGCGAGACCCAGTACTTC.

The genes are TRBV15 and TRBJ2-3, with a possible D match to TRBD2 (6 bases). Germline V gene data show CDR1 as LNHNV and CDR2 as YYDKDF (reference sequence). Trimming stripped 1 base from V and 4 bases from J, with 9 bases between. This CDR3 is 14 amino acids long. The CDR3 loop reads CATSRGLVSDTQYF. In nucleotides, the CDR3 is TGTGCCACCAGCAGAGGACTAGTTTCAGATACGCAGTATTTT.

As to this clone: Its ends do not fully match the called genes, so a read error is possible. The sample holds other DNA sequences that translate to the same CDR3. V and J are TRBV29-1 and TRBJ2-7; 8 bases line up with TRBD1. The CDR3 is 15 amino acids. Germline CDR1 and CDR2: SQVTM and ANQGSEA. This CDR3 is CSVETDGTGMGEQYF. The CDR3 bases are TGTAGCGTTGAGACCGACGGGACAGGTATGGGCGAGCAGTACTTC.

This sequence joins TRBV6-4 and TRBJ2-5; possibly TRBD1 for D (6 bases). The CDR3 loop spans 20 amino acids. The germline V gene encodes CDR1 MRHNA and CDR2 SNTAGT. Trimming left V 0 bases short and J 5 bases short, with 28 bases between. The CDR3 is CASSDSKGHLSGVCRETQYF. The CDR3 nucleotides are TGTGCCAGCAGTGACTCGAAGGGACACCTCTCCGGGGTGTGCCGGGAGACCCAGTACTTC.

The rearrangement links TRBV4-1 to TRBJ2-3; possible D gene TRBD2, 5 bases. Germline V gene sequence: CDR1 MGHRA, CDR2 YSYEKL. Trimming pared 4 bases from V and 6 bases from J, leaving 11 bases between. CDR3 size: 13 residues. The CDR3 coding sequence is TGCGCCAGCAGCCCTCGAAGAGGGGATACGCAGTATTTT. Translating it yields CASSPRRGDTQYF.

This chain connects TRBV4-2 to TRBJ1-1, with D possibly TRBD1 on 5 matching bases. Germline V gives CDR1 LGHNA, CDR2 YNFKEQ. V was cut by 0 bases and J by 5 bases, with 13 bases left in between. This CDR3 spans 15 amino acids. CDR3 residues: CASSQDMAGHTEAFF. The CDR3 nucleotides read TGTGCCAGCAGCCAAGATATGGCAGGGCATACTGAAGCTTTCTTT.

This clone was seen just once. V and J are TRBV6-1 and TRBJ2-1; 8 bases are shared with TRBD2. CDR1 and CDR2 from the germline V gene are MNHNS and SASEGT. The CDR3 has 14 amino acids. The V and J ends lost 7 bases and 5 bases, in that order; junction bases with no gene match: 7. In DNA, the CDR3 is TGTGCCAGCAACGCCCTACTAGCGGACAATGAGCAGTTCTTC. Translating gives CASNALLADNEQFF.

This sequence joins TRBV6-6 and TRBJ2-2; 7 nucleotides line up with TRBD2. V lost 0 bases, J lost 8 bases, and 3 bases stayed unmatched. The CDR3 runs 14 residues. Germline V CDR1 and CDR2: MNHNY, SVGAGI (reference sequence). Here the CDR3 reads CASSYSGGRGELFF. The DNA of the CDR3 is TGTGCCAGCAGTTACTCCGGCGGGAGAGGGGAGCTGTTTTTT.

The rearrangement links TRBV7-8 to TRBJ2-1; 16 positions agree with TRBD2. V gave up 7 bases and J gave up 9 bases; unmatched junction bases: 6. Germline V gene data show CDR1 as SGHVS and CDR2 as FQNEAQ. The CDR3 runs 15 residues. The CDR3 reads CASNTGTSGRVEQFF. CDR3 sequence (DNA): TGTGCCAGCAATACCGGGACTAGCGGGAGGGTTGAGCAGTTCTTC.

The chain is built from TRBV27 and TRBJ1-1; TRBD1 matches at 7 bases. The CDR3 spans 14 residues. Germline loops: CDR1 MNHEY, CDR2 SMNVEV (reference sequence). Trimming removed 5 bases from V and 3 bases from J; junction bases left unmatched: 6. The CDR3 region has the DNA TGTGCCAGCAGTCCACAGGGGCTGTACACTGAAGCTTTCTTT. Translation: CASSPQGLYTEAFF.